The clone carrying this TCR beta chain was found a few times. This sample was included in a study of blood T cell repertoires in COVID-19. Study at large: Acute and convalescent COVID-19 samples came from the United States, Italy and Spain.

The CDR3 totals 14 residues. The V gene lost 7 bases and the J gene lost 1 base, with 11 bases spanning the gap. Per the germline V gene, CDR1 is MGHDK and CDR2 is SYGVNS. Original methodology: Amplified reference gene primers provided the basis for estimating nucleated cell counts. Method: immunoSEQ multiplex PCR; TCRdb's copy keeps in-frame clones and lacks some. V, J and clone size were drawn from that table, and D and trimming were deduced from the DNA. Of around 450,000 clones listed, about 85% are singletons. Participants' reported clinical history set cohort assignment. Donors in Cohort 3 counted as recovered after two negative PCRs, clearance, or symptom resolution.

This receptor was obtained from a woman aged 18-35 years who had recovered from COVID-19. Sequencing was done on a sample of PBMCs or T cells enriched from blood (not recorded which). The V call is TRBV25-1, the J call TRBJ2-1, with D tentatively TRBD1 (5 bases). CDR3 sequence: CASTRGSSYNEQFF. The CDR3 DNA follows: TGTGCCAGCACAAGGGGCAGTTCCTACAATGAGCAGTTCTTC.